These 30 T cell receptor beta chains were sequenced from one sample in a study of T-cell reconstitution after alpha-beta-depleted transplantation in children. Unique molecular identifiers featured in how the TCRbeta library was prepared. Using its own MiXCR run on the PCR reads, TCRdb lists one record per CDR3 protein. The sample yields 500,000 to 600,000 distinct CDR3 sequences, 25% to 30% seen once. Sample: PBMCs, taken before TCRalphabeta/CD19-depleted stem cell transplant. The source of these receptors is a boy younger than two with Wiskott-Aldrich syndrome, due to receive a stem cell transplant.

The CDR3 DNA sequence: TGTGCCAGCAGTTTAGTGGTTAGGGTCGACACCGGGGAGCTGTTTTTT. Amino acids: CASSLVVRVDTGELFF. The J gene is TRBJ2-2, the V gene TRBV12-3 or TRBV12-4; D gene uncertain. This CDR3 has 16 residues. Trimming took off 1 base at V and 3 bases at J, with 12 bases between the two ends.

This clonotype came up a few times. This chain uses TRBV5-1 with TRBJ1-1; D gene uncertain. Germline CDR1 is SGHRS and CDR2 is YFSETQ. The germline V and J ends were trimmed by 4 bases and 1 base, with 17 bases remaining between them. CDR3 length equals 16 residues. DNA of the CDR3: TGCGCCAGCAGCCCCCTCTTACGGGCTTCGAACACTGAAGCTTTCTTT. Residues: CASSPLLRASNTEAFF.

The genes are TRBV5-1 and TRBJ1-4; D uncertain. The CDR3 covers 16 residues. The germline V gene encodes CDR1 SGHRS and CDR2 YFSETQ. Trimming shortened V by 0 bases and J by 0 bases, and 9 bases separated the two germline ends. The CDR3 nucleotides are TGCGCCAGCAGCTTGGTGTCAGGCCCAACTAATGAAAAACTGTTTTTT. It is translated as CASSLVSGPTNEKLFF.

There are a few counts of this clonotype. The CDR3 bases are TGTGCCAGCAGTTTGTTGGGGGTAGGGAACACCGGGGAGCTGTTTTTT. Translation: CASSLLGVGNTGELFF. The V gene is TRBV28, the J gene TRBJ2-2; D assignment may be TRBD1 or TRBD2 (5 bases each). Trimming cost V 3 bases and J 1 base, with 12 bases left between them. The germline V gene has CDR1 MDHEN and CDR2 SYDVKM. This CDR3 comprises 16 residues.

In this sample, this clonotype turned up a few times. The CDR3 region is CAISDTSNQPQHF. In DNA form, the CDR3 reads TGTGCCATCAGTGATACTAGCAATCAGCCCCAGCATTTT. The chain links TRBV10-3 to TRBJ1-5, with no clear D. Trimming left V 3 bases short and J 0 bases short, with 3 bases between. The germline V gene has CDR1 ENHRY and CDR2 SYGVKD. The CDR3 loop spans 13 amino acids.

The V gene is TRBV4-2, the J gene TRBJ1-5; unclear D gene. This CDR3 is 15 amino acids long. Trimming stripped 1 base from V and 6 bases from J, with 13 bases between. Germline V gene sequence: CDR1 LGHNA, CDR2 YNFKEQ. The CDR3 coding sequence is TGTGCCAGCAGCCAAGTTGCGGCAGGCTCTCAGCCCCAGCATTTT. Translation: CASSQVAAGSQPQHF.

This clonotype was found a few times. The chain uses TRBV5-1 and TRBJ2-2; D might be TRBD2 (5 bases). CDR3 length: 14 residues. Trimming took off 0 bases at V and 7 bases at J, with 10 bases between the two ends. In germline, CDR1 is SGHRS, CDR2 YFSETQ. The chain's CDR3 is CASSLAGLNGELFF. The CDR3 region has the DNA TGCGCCAGCAGCTTGGCGGGATTGAACGGGGAGCTGTTTTTT.

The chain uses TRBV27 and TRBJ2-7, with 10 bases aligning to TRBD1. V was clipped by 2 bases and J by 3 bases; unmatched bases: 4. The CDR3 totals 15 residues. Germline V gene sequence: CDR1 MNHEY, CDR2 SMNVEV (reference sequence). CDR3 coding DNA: TGTGCCAGCAGTTTAACCGGACAGGGGGTCTACGAGCAGTACTTC. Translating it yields CASSLTGQGVYEQYF.

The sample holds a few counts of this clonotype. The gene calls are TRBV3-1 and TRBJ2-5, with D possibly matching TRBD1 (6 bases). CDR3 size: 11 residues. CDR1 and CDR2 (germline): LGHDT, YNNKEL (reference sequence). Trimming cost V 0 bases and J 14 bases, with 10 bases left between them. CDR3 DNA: TGTGCCAGCAGCCAAGACAGGGGCGCCTACTTC. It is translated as CASSQDRGAYF.

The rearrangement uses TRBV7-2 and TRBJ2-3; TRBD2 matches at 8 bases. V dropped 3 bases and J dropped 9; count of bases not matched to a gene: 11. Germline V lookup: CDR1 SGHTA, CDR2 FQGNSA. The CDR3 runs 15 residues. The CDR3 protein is CASSLSYREGVTQYF. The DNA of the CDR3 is TGTGCCAGCAGCTTGTCCTACCGGGAGGGCGTCACGCAGTATTTT.

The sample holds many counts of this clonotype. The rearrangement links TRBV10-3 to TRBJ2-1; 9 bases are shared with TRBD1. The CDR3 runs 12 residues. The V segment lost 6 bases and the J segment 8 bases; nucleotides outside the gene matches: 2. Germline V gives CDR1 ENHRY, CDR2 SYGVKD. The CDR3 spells CAIRGQGDEQFF. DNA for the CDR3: TGTGCCATCAGGGGACAGGGCGATGAGCAGTTCTTC.

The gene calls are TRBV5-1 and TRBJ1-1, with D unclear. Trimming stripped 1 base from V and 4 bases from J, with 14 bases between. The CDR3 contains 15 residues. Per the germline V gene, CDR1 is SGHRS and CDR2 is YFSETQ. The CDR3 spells CASSLSSLIGTEAFF. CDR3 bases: TGCGCCAGCAGCTTGTCCAGCCTTATCGGCACTGAAGCTTTCTTT. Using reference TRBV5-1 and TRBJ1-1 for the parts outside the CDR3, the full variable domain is KAGVTQTPRYLIKTRGQQVTLSCSPISGHRSVSWYQQTPGQGLQFLFEYFSETQRNKGNFPGRFSGRQFSNSRSEMNVSTLELGDSALYLCASSLSSLIGTEAFFGQGTRLTVV.

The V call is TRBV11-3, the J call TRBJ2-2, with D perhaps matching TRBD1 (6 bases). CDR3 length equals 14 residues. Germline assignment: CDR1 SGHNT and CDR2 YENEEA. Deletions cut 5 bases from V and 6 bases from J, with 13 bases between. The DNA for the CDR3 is TGTGCCAGCAGCGCCTACAGGGCCGCCGGGGAGCTGTTTTTT. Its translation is CASSAYRAAGELFF.

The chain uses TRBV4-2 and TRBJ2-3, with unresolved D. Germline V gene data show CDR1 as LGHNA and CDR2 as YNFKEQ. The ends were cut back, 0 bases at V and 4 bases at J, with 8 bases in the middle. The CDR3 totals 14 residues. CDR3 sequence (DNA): TGTGCCAGCAGCCAAGATACCCGGGCAGATACGCAGTATTTT. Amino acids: CASSQDTRADTQYF.

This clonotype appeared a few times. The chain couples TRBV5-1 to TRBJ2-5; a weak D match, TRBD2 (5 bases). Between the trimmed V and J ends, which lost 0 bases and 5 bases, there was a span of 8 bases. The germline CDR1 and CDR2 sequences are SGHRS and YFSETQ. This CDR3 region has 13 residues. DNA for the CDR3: TGCGCCAGCAGCTTGGACGGGATCGAGACCCAGTACTTC. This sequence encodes CASSLDGIETQYF.

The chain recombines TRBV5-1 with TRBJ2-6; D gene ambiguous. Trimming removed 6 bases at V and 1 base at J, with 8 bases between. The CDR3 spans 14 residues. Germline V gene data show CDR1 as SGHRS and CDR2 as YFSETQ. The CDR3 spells CASTKGSGANVLTF. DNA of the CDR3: TGCGCCAGCACTAAGGGTTCTGGGGCCAACGTCCTGACTTTC.

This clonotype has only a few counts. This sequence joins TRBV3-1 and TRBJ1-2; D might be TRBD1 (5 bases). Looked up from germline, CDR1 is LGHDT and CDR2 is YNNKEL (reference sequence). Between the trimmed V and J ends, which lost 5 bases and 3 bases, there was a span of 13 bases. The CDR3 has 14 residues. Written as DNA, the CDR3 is TGTGCCAGCAGCAACTCCGGGACGGACTATGGCTACACCTTC. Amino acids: CASSNSGTDYGYTF.

The CDR3 DNA sequence: TGTGCCATCAGTGGAGGACAGGGAGGAACTTACGAGCAGTACTTC. Protein product: CAISGGQGGTYEQYF. The chain is built from TRBV10-3 and TRBJ2-7, with 8 bases that match TRBD1. Germline assignment: CDR1 ENHRY and CDR2 SYGVKD. J lost 4 bases, V lost 4 bases, and 9 bases had no gene match. The CDR3 spans 15 residues.

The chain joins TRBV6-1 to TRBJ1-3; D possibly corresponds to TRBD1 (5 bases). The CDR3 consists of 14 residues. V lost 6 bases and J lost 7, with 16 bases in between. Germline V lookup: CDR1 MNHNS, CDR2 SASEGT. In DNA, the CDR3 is TGTGCCAGCAGGTCCACCGGGGGGTTCAACACCATATATTTT. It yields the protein CASRSTGGFNTIYF.

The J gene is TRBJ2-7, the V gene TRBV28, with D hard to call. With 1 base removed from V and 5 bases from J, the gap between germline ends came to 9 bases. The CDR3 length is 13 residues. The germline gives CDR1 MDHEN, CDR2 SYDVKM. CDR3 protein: CASSLLGIHEQYF. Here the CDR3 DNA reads TGTGCCAGCAGTTTATTGGGAATCCACGAGCAGTACTTC. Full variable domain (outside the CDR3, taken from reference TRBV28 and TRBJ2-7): DVKVTQSSRYLVKRTGEKVFLECVQDMDHENMFWYRQDPGLGLRLIYFSYDVKMKEKGDIPEGYSVSREKKERFSLILESASTNQTSMYLCASSLLGIHEQYFGPGTRLTVT.

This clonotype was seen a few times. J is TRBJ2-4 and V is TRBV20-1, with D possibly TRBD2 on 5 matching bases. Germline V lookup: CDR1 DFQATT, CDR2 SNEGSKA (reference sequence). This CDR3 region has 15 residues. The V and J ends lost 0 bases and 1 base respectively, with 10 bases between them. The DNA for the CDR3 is TGCAGTGCTAGAGATCGCGGGCGGGCCAAAAACATTCAGTACTTC. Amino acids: CSARDRGRAKNIQYF.

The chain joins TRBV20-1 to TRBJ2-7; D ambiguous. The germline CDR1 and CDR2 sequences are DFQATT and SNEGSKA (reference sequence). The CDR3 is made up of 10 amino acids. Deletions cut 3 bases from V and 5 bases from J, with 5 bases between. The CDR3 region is CSASEDEQYF. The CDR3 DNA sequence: TGCAGTGCTAGTGAGGACGAGCAGTACTTC.

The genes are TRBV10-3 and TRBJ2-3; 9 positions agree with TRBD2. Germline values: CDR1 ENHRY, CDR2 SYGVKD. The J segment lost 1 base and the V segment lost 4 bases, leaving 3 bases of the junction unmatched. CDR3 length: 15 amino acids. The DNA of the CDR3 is TGTGCCATCAGTGGGATAGCGGGAGGCACAGATACGCAGTATTTT. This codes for CAISGIAGGTDTQYF.

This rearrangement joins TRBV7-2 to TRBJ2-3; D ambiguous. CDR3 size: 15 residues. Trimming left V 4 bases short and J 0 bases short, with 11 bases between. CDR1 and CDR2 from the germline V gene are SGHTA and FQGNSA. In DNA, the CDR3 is TGTGCCAGCAGCTCCGTGGTGACTAGCACAGATACGCAGTATTTT. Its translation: CASSSVVTSTDTQYF.

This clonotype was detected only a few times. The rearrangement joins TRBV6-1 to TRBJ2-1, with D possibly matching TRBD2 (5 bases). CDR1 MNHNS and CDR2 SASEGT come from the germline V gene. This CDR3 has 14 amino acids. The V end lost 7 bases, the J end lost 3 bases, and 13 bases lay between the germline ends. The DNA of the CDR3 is TGTGCCAGCAATGGACTTAACCTCTACAATGAGCAGTTCTTC. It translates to CASNGLNLYNEQFF.

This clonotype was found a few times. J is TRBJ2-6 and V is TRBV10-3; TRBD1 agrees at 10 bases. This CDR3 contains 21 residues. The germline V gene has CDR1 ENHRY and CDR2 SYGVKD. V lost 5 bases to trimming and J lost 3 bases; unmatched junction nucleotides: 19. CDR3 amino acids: CAISLTGGRASSLGGANVLTF. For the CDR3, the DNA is TGTGCCATCAGTCTGACAGGGGGCCGGGCTAGCTCGCTTGGTGGGGCCAACGTCCTGACTTTC.

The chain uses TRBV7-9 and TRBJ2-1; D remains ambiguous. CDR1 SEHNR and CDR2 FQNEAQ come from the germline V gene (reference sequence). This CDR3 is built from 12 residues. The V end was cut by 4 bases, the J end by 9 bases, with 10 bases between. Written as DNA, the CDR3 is TGTGCCAGCAGCTCGGAGACGGGTGAGCAGTTCTTC. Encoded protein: CASSSETGEQFF.

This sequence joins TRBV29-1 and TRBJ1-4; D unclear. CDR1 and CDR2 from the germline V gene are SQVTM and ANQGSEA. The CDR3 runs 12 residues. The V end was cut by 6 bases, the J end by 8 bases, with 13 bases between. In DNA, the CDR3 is TGCAGCGTGGCCTCGGTGGGGGAAAAACTGTTTTTT. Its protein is CSVASVGEKLFF.

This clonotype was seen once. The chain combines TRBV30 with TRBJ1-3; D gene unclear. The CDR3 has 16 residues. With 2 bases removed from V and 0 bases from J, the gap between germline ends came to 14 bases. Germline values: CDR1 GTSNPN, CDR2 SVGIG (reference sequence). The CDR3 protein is CAWSFSALTSGNTIYF. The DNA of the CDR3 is TGTGCCTGGAGTTTTAGTGCCTTAACCTCTGGAAACACCATATATTTT.

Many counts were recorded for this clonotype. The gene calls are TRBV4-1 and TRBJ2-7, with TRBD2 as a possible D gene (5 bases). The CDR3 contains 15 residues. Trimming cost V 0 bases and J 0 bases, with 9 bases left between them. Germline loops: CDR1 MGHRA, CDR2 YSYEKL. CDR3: CASSQDPGSSYEQYF. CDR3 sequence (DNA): TGCGCCAGCAGCCAAGATCCGGGAAGCTCCTACGAGCAGTACTTC.